This TCR beta chain was captured by sequencing in a study of T cells in Graves' hyperthyroidism and ophthalmopathy. V was pared by 3 bases and J by 2 bases, with 10 bases between. This CDR3 is 13 amino acids long. Germline loops: CDR1 DFQATT, CDR2 SNEGSKA (reference sequence). Patients having uncontrolled infection, another autoimmune disease, pregnancy or lactation were not included. In making diagnoses, clinical symptoms, serum thyroxine and TRAb, thyroid ultrasound and orbital computed tomography were all used. It was RNA transcripts that yielded the amplified TCR beta CDR3 regions. HTBI primers were used for first-round RT-PCR of the TCR CDR3. In TCRdb, the multiplex PCR reads were re-called with MiXCR into one record per CDR3 protein. The sample lists 300,000 to 350,000 distinct CDR3 sequences, approximately 18% seen once, with about 53% in the top ten.

This TCR was recovered from a woman aged 45-59 years with Graves' hyperthyroidism. The sample taken for sequencing was blood. The V call is TRBV20-1, the J call TRBJ1-2; no clear D gene. This CDR3 reads CSASRQQNYGYTF. CDR3 sequence (DNA): TGCAGTGCTAGTAGGCAGCAGAACTATGGCTACACCTTC.